This T cell receptor beta chain was recorded in a study of T cells in Graves' hyperthyroidism and ophthalmopathy. Points from the study as a whole: Ophthalmopathy was separated from stable hyperthyroidism by a 13 V-J model.

Concerning this clonotype itself: Its antigen is unidentified.

V shed 5 bases, J shed 3 bases, and the junction held 6 bases outside the gene matches. The CDR3 consists of 14 residues. The germline CDR1 and CDR2 sequences are SGHTA and FQGNSA. Amplification of TCR beta CDR3 regions was performed using RNA transcripts as template. Initially, a first-round RT-PCR of the TCR CDR3 employed the HTBI primer set. TCRdb fed the multiplex PCR reads into MiXCR, producing one record per CDR3 protein. The table shows 490,000 or so distinct CDR3 sequences, with 40% to 55% occurring only once. Diagnosing involved the use of clinical symptoms, serum thyroxine and TRAb, thyroid ultrasound and orbital computed tomography.

The clonotype was recovered from an adult woman with Graves' disease, either hyperthyroidism or ophthalmopathy (not recorded which). This chain uses TRBV7-2 with TRBJ2-7; TRBD1 matches at 8 bases. Input material: peripheral blood or thyroid tissue (not recorded which). CDR3 sequence reads: CASSRGTGYYEQYF. CDR3 nucleotides: TGTGCCAGCAGCCGAGGGACAGGATACTACGAGCAGTACTTC.